This TCR beta chain was sequenced during a study of response to subunit inactivated influenza vaccine. The study's findings and limits: Every seasonal influenza vaccination brings in few new T cells, the authors suggested.

TCRdb independently ran MiXCR on the RT-PCR reads; one entry per CDR3 protein. The sample has about 300,000 distinct CDR3 sequences, roughly 20% seen once. In its sample, this clonotype was seen many times. The antigen remains undetermined. This sample comprised PBMCs from blood, obtained less than 22 months after vaccination. The TCR comes from a man between 50 and 70 years old who received an inactivated influenza vaccine.

The CDR3 spells CATSGTGRYNEQFF. The CDR3 DNA reads TGTGCCACCAGCGGGACAGGGCGGTACAATGAGCAGTTCTTC. The chain combines TRBV15 with TRBJ2-1; TRBD1 aligns across 9 bases. Trimming removed 5 bases from V and 4 bases from J; junction bases left unmatched: 3. The CDR3 runs 14 residues. CDR1 and CDR2 from the germline V gene are LNHNV and YYDKDF (reference sequence).